This T cell receptor beta chain stems from a study of T-cell reconstitution after alpha-beta-depleted transplantation in children. The study, taken as a whole, reports: Surviving thymic progenitors and recipient T cells were the source of high TCRbeta diversity at day 60 in some patients. Newly produced T cells mostly accounted for T-cell counts and diversity one year post-transplant. There were reportedly several hundred expanded graft clones from which alpha-beta T cells came about two months after transplant.

The TCRbeta library incorporated unique molecular identifiers. TCRdb fed the PCR reads into MiXCR, producing one record per CDR3 protein. The data contain roughly 400,000 distinct CDR3 sequences, roughly 44% of them seen just once; the ten biggest clones take up roughly a quarter. This clonotype was counted at least ten times. The antigen is undetermined. This clonotype was obtained from a girl aged 2-10 years with aplastic anemia, due to receive a stem cell transplant. The sequenced sample was PBMCs, obtained before TCRalphabeta/CD19-depleted stem cell transplant.

The CDR3 sequence: CASRKGRGVGSPLHF. CDR3 DNA sequence: TGTGCCAGCAGAAAGGGCCGGGGAGTTGGTTCACCCCTCCACTTT. V usage is TRBV6-1 and J usage is TRBJ1-6; D not certain. The V end lost 6 bases, the J end lost 9 bases, and 18 bases lay between the germline ends. The CDR3 runs 15 residues. Germline V CDR1 and CDR2: MNHNS, SASEGT.